The subject of this entry is one T cell receptor (beta chain). This CDR3 contains 14 residues. Trimming cost V 3 bases and J 8 bases, with 14 bases left between them. Germline V CDR1 and CDR2: SGHRS, YFSETQ. This entry is derived from a study of shared T cell receptors in the human thymus. Only in-frame clones appear in the TCRdb table, and some are missing; sequencing was by immunoSEQ multiplex PCR. Here the sample spans hundreds of thousands of clones, around 78% being singletons. This sample was shared with a second study, whose subject was human thymus T cells. That source notes: Resections from corrective heart surgery provided thymus tissue. In thymic and blood repertoires alike, V and J usage looked biased. The related literature has documented a marked overlap of thymic repertoires among unrelated individuals.

The specimen was thymocytes. The rearrangement joins TRBV5-1 to TRBJ1-4; TRBD1 might be the D (6 bases). The receptor was derived from a boy under three years old with a congenital heart defect. This CDR3 is CASSWGGPGEKLFF. CDR3 DNA sequence: TGCGCCAGCAGCTGGGGGGGGCCGGGGGAAAAACTGTTTTTT.